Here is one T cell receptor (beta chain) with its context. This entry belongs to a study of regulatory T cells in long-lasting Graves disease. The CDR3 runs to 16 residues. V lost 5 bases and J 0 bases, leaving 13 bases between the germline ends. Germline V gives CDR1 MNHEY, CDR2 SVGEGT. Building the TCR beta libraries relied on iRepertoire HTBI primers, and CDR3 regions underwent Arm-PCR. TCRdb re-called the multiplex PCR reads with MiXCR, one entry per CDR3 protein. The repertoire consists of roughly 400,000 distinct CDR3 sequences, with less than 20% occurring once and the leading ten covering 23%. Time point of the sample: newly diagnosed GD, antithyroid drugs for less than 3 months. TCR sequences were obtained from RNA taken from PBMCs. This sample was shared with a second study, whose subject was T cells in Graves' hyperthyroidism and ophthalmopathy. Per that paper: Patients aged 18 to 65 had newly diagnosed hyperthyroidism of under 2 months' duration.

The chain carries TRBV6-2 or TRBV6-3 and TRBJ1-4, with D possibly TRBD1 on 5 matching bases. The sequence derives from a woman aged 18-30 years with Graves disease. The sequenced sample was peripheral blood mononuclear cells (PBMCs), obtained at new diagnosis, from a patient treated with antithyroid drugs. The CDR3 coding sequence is TGTGCCAGCAGTGTCCGGGGCCCCTCAACTAATGAAAAACTGTTTTTT. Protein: CASSVRGPSTNEKLFF.